These 18 T cell receptor beta chains were sequenced from one sample in a study of neurological immune-mediated disorders. TCRdb redid the calling of the 5' RACE reads with MiXCR, one entry per CDR3 protein. This table holds 55,000 to 75,000 distinct CDR3 sequences, roughly 15% found once. Time point indicated: longitudinal time-point 1 (baseline). Sequencing was performed on PBMCs. These receptors all stem from a female donor with HTLV-1-associated myelopathy (HAM/TSP).

This clonotype has at least ten counts. The V and J genes are TRBV5-1 and TRBJ2-1; D unclear. Trimming took off 3 bases at V and 0 bases at J, with 10 bases between the two ends. Germline lookup yields CDR1 SGHRS and CDR2 YFSETQ. The CDR3 has 15 residues. In DNA, the CDR3 is TGCGCCAGCAGCTCTATGGCCCTCTCCTACAATGAGCAGTTCTTC. It translates to CASSSMALSYNEQFF.

This clonotype was counted ten times or more. The chain uses TRBV20-1 and TRBJ2-2; TRBD2 aligns across 9 bases. Losses at the gene ends were 7 bases for V and 6 bases for J; bases not matched to a gene: 9. The germline V gene has CDR1 DFQATT and CDR2 SNEGSKA (reference sequence). This CDR3 has 14 residues. CDR3 sequence: CSVLAAGGSGELFF. In DNA, the CDR3 is TGCAGTGTTTTGGCAGCGGGGGGTTCCGGGGAGCTGTTTTTT.

This clonotype was counted ten times or more. This rearrangement joins TRBV28 to TRBJ1-1; perhaps TRBD1 as D (5 bases). Germline loops: CDR1 MDHEN, CDR2 SYDVKM. V lost 3 bases, J lost 5 bases, and 13 bases lay in between. The CDR3 spans 14 residues. The CDR3: CASSFRGRSTEAFF. DNA of the CDR3: TGTGCCAGCAGTTTTCGGGGGAGGAGTACTGAAGCTTTCTTT.

This clonotype was recorded many times. J is TRBJ2-4 and V is TRBV7-8; D not resolved. The germline V gene encodes CDR1 SGHVS and CDR2 FQNEAQ. The V gene lost 5 bases and the J gene lost 2 bases, with 16 bases spanning the gap. This CDR3 has 16 residues. This chain's CDR3 is CASSLSGVGTKNIQYF. The CDR3 DNA is TGTGCCAGCAGCCTATCAGGTGTAGGGACCAAAAACATTCAGTACTTC.

This clonotype has at least ten counts. The gene calls are TRBV10-1 and TRBJ2-3; 8 bases are a match to TRBD2. The germline V gene encodes CDR1 WNHNN and CDR2 SYGVQD (reference sequence). The CDR3 spans 15 residues. The V segment lost 3 bases and the J segment 2 bases; nucleotides outside the gene matches: 4. CDR3 sequence: CASSDEAGATDTQYF. The CDR3 DNA is TGCGCCAGCAGTGATGAAGCGGGAGCCACAGATACGCAGTATTTT.

About this clonotype: Just one base apart from a much larger clone, this may be a read error. The chain joins TRBV9 to TRBJ2-3; D unclear. Germline V CDR1 and CDR2: SGDLS, YYNGEE. The CDR3 loop spans 14 amino acids. Trimming took off 2 bases at V and 2 bases at J, with 9 bases between the two ends. CDR3 DNA: TGTGCCAGCAGCGTCAAGAGAATCACAGATACGCAGTATTTT. This sequence encodes CASSVKRITDTQYF.

A word on this clonotype: A junction boundary mismatches the germline segment, possibly from a read error. The V and J genes are TRBV11-2 and TRBJ2-1; no reliable D call. Per the germline V gene, CDR1 is SGHAT and CDR2 is FQNNGV. The CDR3 loop spans 10 amino acids. CDR3 in amino acids: CASSYNGQFF. Here the CDR3 DNA reads TGTGCCAGCAGCTACAATGGGCAGTTTTTC.

Ten or more counts support this clonotype. J is TRBJ2-7 and V is TRBV7-2; D is ambiguous. There are 15 residues in the CDR3. V dropped 4 bases and J dropped 3 bases, with 16 bases sitting between them. Per the germline V gene, CDR1 is SGHTA and CDR2 is FQGNSA. The CDR3 is CASSSSFGNNYEQYF. The CDR3 bases are TGTGCCAGCAGCTCCAGTTTTGGGAACAACTACGAGCAGTACTTC.

This chain joins TRBV5-1 and TRBJ2-7; 8 positions agree with TRBD1. J gave up 5 bases and V 0 bases, and 7 bases lay outside the gene matches. The CDR3 is 15 residues long. Germline V gives CDR1 SGHRS, CDR2 YFSETQ. The CDR3 region has the DNA TGCGCCAGCAGCTTGGACGGACAGGGACCCGACGAGCAGTACTTC. Its translation: CASSLDGQGPDEQYF. The variable domain in full, with the rest retrieved from reference TRBV5-1 and TRBJ2-7, is KAGVTQTPRYLIKTRGQQVTLSCSPISGHRSVSWYQQTPGQGLQFLFEYFSETQRNKGNFPGRFSGRQFSNSRSEMNVSTLELGDSALYLCASSLDGQGPDEQYFGPGTRLTVT.

This clonotype has ten or more counts. This sequence joins TRBV12-3 or TRBV12-4 and TRBJ1-2; 7 positions agree with TRBD1. After removal of 8 bases from V and 2 bases from J, the junction contained 5 bases not matched to a gene. The CDR3 covers 13 residues. The CDR3 region is CASSPGQNYGYTF. CDR3 in DNA: TGTGCCAGCTCTCCGGGACAGAACTATGGCTACACCTTC.

The rearrangement links TRBV4-1 to TRBJ2-3; no clear D. The CDR3 has 14 residues. V was trimmed by 6 bases and J by 7 bases, leaving 17 bases between them. CDR1 and CDR2 from the germline V gene are MGHRA and YSYEKL. CDR3 sequence reads: CASRYTSAENTQYF. The CDR3 coding sequence is TGCGCCAGCAGATATACCAGCGCAGAGAATACGCAGTATTTT.

The chain couples TRBV6-5 to TRBJ1-4, with 8 bases matching TRBD1. This CDR3 has 14 residues. Germline V gene sequence: CDR1 MNHEY, CDR2 SVGAGI. J gave up 13 bases and V 11 bases, and 18 bases lay outside the gene matches. The CDR3 region has the DNA TGTGCCGGAAGAGGGGCAGGGGGCTTGATGGGACTGTTTTTT. Translating it yields CAGRGAGGLMGLFF.

This clonotype has at least ten counts. CDR3: CASSFRGAYEQYF. The DNA of the CDR3 is TGTGCCAGCAGTTTCCGGGGGGCATACGAGCAGTACTTC. The chain combines TRBV12-3 or TRBV12-4 with TRBJ2-7; D possibly corresponds to TRBD2 (7 bases). Trimming removed 3 bases from V and 4 bases from J, with 10 bases in between. CDR3 size: 13 residues.

This clonotype was counted at least ten times. V is TRBV20-1 and J is TRBJ2-7; possibly TRBD1 for D (6 bases). The length of the CDR3 is 13 residues. Germline lookup yields CDR1 DFQATT and CDR2 SNEGSKA (reference sequence). V lost 3 bases and J lost 2, with 11 bases in between. The CDR3 DNA sequence: TGCAGTGCTAGCCTCACAGGGCCCTACGAGCAGTACTTC. Amino acids: CSASLTGPYEQYF.

The V and J genes are TRBV7-2 and TRBJ2-3, with TRBD2 identical over 8 bases. The CDR3 covers 16 residues. In germline, CDR1 is SGHTA, CDR2 FQGNSA. V lost 5 bases, J lost 8 bases, and 15 bases stayed unmatched. CDR3 in amino acids: CASSTSGGDHSGTQYF. The CDR3 nucleotides are TGTGCCAGCAGCACCTCGGGGGGGGATCACAGCGGTACGCAGTATTTT.

The chain joins TRBV5-1 to TRBJ2-5, with 9 bases identical to TRBD1. The CDR3 consists of 17 residues. CDR1 and CDR2 (germline): SGHRS, YFSETQ. J lost 5 bases, V lost 0 bases, and 11 bases had no gene match. The CDR3: CASSLGPNRGRGETQYF. In nucleotides, the CDR3 is TGCGCCAGCAGCTTGGGGCCCAACAGGGGGCGCGGGGAGACCCAGTACTTC.

This clonotype came up a few times. V and J are TRBV9 and TRBJ1-6, with D possibly being TRBD1 (5 bases). Trimming took 4 bases from V and 4 from J, leaving 15 bases between them. CDR3 length equals 16 residues. Germline lookup yields CDR1 SGDLS and CDR2 YYNGEE. In DNA, the CDR3 is TGTGCCAGCAGCCCCGGGGGGTACAGTTATAATTCACCCCTCCACTTT. As protein: CASSPGGYSYNSPLHF.

This clonotype was picked up many times. V is TRBV11-2 and J is TRBJ2-3; 9 positions match TRBD1. This CDR3 spans 15 amino acids. Trimming took 6 bases from V and 0 from J; bases not matched to a gene: 4. Germline-derived CDR1 and CDR2 are SGHAT and FQNNGV. In nucleotides, the CDR3 is TGTGCCAGCAGACTCACAGGGGGCAGCACAGATACGCAGTATTTT. Translation: CASRLTGGSTDTQYF.